Following are 19 T cell receptor beta chains from one sample sequenced in a study of regulatory T cells in long-lasting Graves disease. Construction of TCR beta libraries relied on iRepertoire HTBI primers and on Arm-PCR targeting CDR3 regions. TCRdb re-called the multiplex PCR reads through MiXCR, storing one row per CDR3 protein. This table holds more than 350,000 distinct CDR3 sequences, 14% to 15% found once. Time point meaning: newly diagnosed GD, antithyroid drugs for less than 3 months. PBMC-derived RNA was used for the TCR library. This sample was also put to use in a study of T cells in Graves' hyperthyroidism and ophthalmopathy.

The source material was peripheral blood mononuclear cells (PBMCs), sampled at new diagnosis, from a patient treated with antithyroid drugs. These TCRs come from a woman aged 25 to 39 with Graves disease.

This clonotype occurred a few times. This chain links TRBV3-1 with TRBJ1-4; D is perhaps TRBD1 (6 bases). The V gene's germline CDR1 is LGHDT and CDR2 YNNKEL (reference sequence). Trimming stripped 2 bases from V and 9 bases from J, with 22 bases between. This CDR3 contains 17 residues. The CDR3 spells CASSQRGGPGLGKKLFF. CDR3 bases: TGTGCCAGCAGCCAACGTGGGGGGCCTGGGCTGGGGAAAAAACTGTTTTTT.

This clonotype has more than one count but fewer than ten. V is TRBV30 and J is TRBJ2-7; 12 nucleotides agree with TRBD2. This CDR3 is 15 amino acids long. The trim removed 3 bases at V and 6 bases at J, leaving 9 bases unmatched. From germline, CDR1 is GTSNPN and CDR2 SVGIG (reference sequence). The CDR3 sequence: CAWRARLAGAFEQYF. The CDR3 DNA is TGTGCCTGGAGGGCGAGACTAGCGGGGGCCTTCGAGCAGTACTTC. The variable domain in full, with the rest retrieved from reference TRBV30 and TRBJ2-7, is SQTIHQWPATLVQPVGSPLSLECTVEGTSNPNLYWYRQAAGRGLQLLFYSVGIGQISSEVPQNLSASRPQDRQFILSSKKLLLSDSGFYLCAWRARLAGAFEQYFGPGTRLTVT.

This clonotype was seen ten or more times. The chain joins TRBV7-2 to TRBJ1-2; 8 nucleotides line up with TRBD1. V lost 5 bases, J lost 4 bases, and 6 bases stayed unmatched. From germline, CDR1 is SGHTA and CDR2 FQGNSA. The CDR3 totals 14 residues. The CDR3 here is CASSTQGDSYGYTF. The CDR3 DNA reads as TGTGCCAGCAGCACACAGGGGGACAGCTATGGCTACACCTTC. Full variable domain (remainder filled in from reference TRBV7-2 and TRBJ1-2): GAGVSQSPSNKVTEKGKDVELRCDPISGHTALYWYRQSLGQGLEFLIYFQGNSAPDKSGLPSDRFSAERTGGSVSTLTIQRTQQEDSAVYLCASSTQGDSYGYTFGSGTRLTVV.

Many counts were recorded for this clonotype. V and J are TRBV7-8 and TRBJ2-7; TRBD2 agrees at 16 bases. The trim removed 5 bases at V and 1 base at J, leaving 8 bases unmatched. CDR3 length: 18 residues. CDR1 and CDR2 from the germline V gene are SGHVS and FQNEAQ. The CDR3 here is CASSGGLAGGQSSYEQYF. The CDR3 coding sequence is TGTGCCAGCAGCGGGGGACTAGCGGGAGGGCAAAGTTCCTACGAGCAGTACTTC.

V gene TRBV3-1 combines with J gene TRBJ2-2; 8 bases are a match to TRBD2. With V trimmed by 4 bases and J by 6 bases, 7 bases remained unmatched. The CDR3 length is 15 residues. CDR1 LGHDT and CDR2 YNNKEL come from the germline V gene (reference sequence). CDR3 amino acids: CASSPLAATPGELFF. In DNA form, the CDR3 reads TGTGCCAGCAGCCCACTAGCGGCTACCCCCGGGGAGCTGTTTTTT.

Here the CDR3 DNA reads TGTGCCAGCAGCGTAGGATTTTATAGCAATCAGCCCCAGCATTTT. It codes for CASSVGFYSNQPQHF. The chain carries TRBV9 and TRBJ1-5; D unresolved. The CDR3 has 15 amino acids. Per the germline V gene, CDR1 is SGDLS and CDR2 is YYNGEE. Trimming shortened V by 0 bases and J by 0 bases, and 7 bases separated the two germline ends.

The V and J genes are TRBV6-2 or TRBV6-3 and TRBJ2-2; D ambiguous. Trimming removed 0 bases at V and 6 bases at J, with 8 bases between. There are 14 residues in the CDR3. CDR1 is MNHEY and CDR2 is SVGEGT in the germline V gene. The CDR3 loop reads CASSYSVLAGELFF. CDR3 bases: TGTGCCAGCAGTTACTCGGTATTGGCCGGGGAGCTGTTTTTT.

This clonotype came up a few times. The chain uses TRBV11-3 and TRBJ2-3, with 11 bases identical to TRBD2. V shed 5 bases and J 2 bases; nucleotides not matched to a gene: 3. The CDR3 has 15 residues. Germline lookup yields CDR1 SGHNT and CDR2 YENEEA. The CDR3 is CASSQLAGDTDTQYF. DNA of the CDR3: TGTGCCAGCAGCCAACTAGCGGGAGACACAGATACGCAGTATTTT.

In this sample, this clonotype turned up a few times. V gene TRBV6-2 or TRBV6-3 combines with J gene TRBJ1-5; D gene uncertain. Germline CDR1 and CDR2: MNHEY and SVGEGT. The CDR3 is made up of 16 amino acids. Trimming shortened V by 4 bases and J by 0 bases, and 13 bases separated the two germline ends. The CDR3 loop reads CASSFRAGNSNQPQHF. CDR3 in DNA: TGTGCCAGCAGTTTCCGGGCGGGGAATAGCAATCAGCCCCAGCATTTT.

This clonotype was detected many times. The chain is built from TRBV28 and TRBJ2-7; 7 nucleotides align to TRBD1. The CDR3 loop spans 14 amino acids. Germline CDR1 and CDR2: MDHEN and SYDVKM. Trimming removed 8 bases from V and 2 bases from J; junction bases left unmatched: 9. DNA for the CDR3: TGTGCCAGCCGGCTGCCGGGACAGACCTACGAGCAGTACTTC. Amino acid sequence: CASRLPGQTYEQYF.

The V call is TRBV30, the J call TRBJ2-4; 7 bases align to TRBD1. CDR3 length equals 16 residues. Losses at the gene ends were 0 bases for V and 0 bases for J; bases not matched to a gene: 5. Germline V gives CDR1 GTSNPN, CDR2 SVGIG (reference sequence). This CDR3 is CAWSVRGRLAKNIQYF. As DNA, the CDR3 is TGTGCCTGGAGTGTAAGGGGGCGGCTAGCCAAAAACATTCAGTACTTC.

This clonotype was counted many times. The gene calls are TRBV2 and TRBJ2-2, with D unresolved. Germline-derived CDR1 and CDR2 are SNHLY and FYNNEI. This CDR3 has 16 amino acids. V lost 6 bases, J lost 0 bases, and 14 bases lay in between. Written as DNA, the CDR3 is TGTGCCAGCAGGTTGGACGTATACGCGAACACCGGGGAGCTGTTTTTT. It specifies CASRLDVYANTGELFF.

Turning to this clonotype: This may arise from a read error, as a much more abundant clone is one base away. V and J are TRBV12-3 or TRBV12-4 and TRBJ1-5; perhaps TRBD1 as D (6 bases). The CDR3 has 18 residues. V lost 0 bases and J lost 1, with 16 bases in between. Here the CDR3 DNA reads TGTGCCAGCAGTTTAGCGGGGGGCGCGAGTTGGAGCAATCAGCCCCAGCATTTT. Protein: CASSLAGGASWSNQPQHF.

This clonotype has only a few counts. This chain joins TRBV5-1 and TRBJ2-7; 10 bases agree with TRBD2. V shed 0 bases, J shed 4 bases, and the junction held 4 bases outside the gene matches. CDR1 and CDR2 from the germline V gene are SGHRS and YFSETQ. CDR3 length: 15 residues. CDR3 sequence reads: CASSLATSGLYEQYF. The CDR3 DNA reads as TGCGCCAGCAGCTTGGCGACTAGCGGGTTATACGAGCAGTACTTC.

This rearrangement joins TRBV20-1 to TRBJ2-7, with a tentative D call TRBD2 (6 bases). The germline V gene has CDR1 DFQATT and CDR2 SNEGSKA (reference sequence). V was cut by 0 bases and J by 0 bases, with 18 bases left in between. CDR3 length: 17 residues. CDR3 coding DNA: TGCAGTGCTAGAGATCTCCTGGGGCGGGACCCCTCCTACGAGCAGTACTTC. This codes for CSARDLLGRDPSYEQYF.

The sample holds many counts of this clonotype. The chain carries TRBV30 and TRBJ1-5; 7 nucleotides line up with TRBD1. The J segment lost 2 bases and the V segment lost 0 bases, leaving 1 base of the junction unmatched. The length of the CDR3 is 14 residues. CDR1 is GTSNPN and CDR2 is SVGIG in the germline V gene (reference sequence). The CDR3 reads CAWSVRGRNQPQHF. The DNA for the CDR3 is TGTGCCTGGAGTGTAAGGGGGCGCAATCAGCCCCAGCATTTT.

Only a few counts were recorded for this clonotype. This chain joins TRBV24-1 and TRBJ2-1, with D unresolved. V dropped 1 base and J dropped 14 bases, with 11 bases sitting between them. Germline CDR1 KGHDR, CDR2 SFDVKD. The length of the CDR3 is 12 residues. CDR3 amino acids: CATSDFGLVEFF. DNA for the CDR3: TGTGCCACCAGTGATTTTGGGCTAGTTGAGTTCTTC.

Only a few counts were recorded for this clonotype. The chain recombines TRBV4-1 with TRBJ2-1; 7 nucleotides agree with TRBD2. The end of the DNA fits TRBJ2-7 better, so the J call may be wrong. The CDR3 runs 18 residues. In germline, CDR1 is MGHRA, CDR2 YSYEKL. CDR3 bases: TGCGCCAGCAGCCAAGAAGCAGCCCTAGCGGCTAACTACTACGAGCAGTACTTC. Its translation is CASSQEAALAANYYEQYF.

This clonotype was seen repeatedly, ten times or more. J is TRBJ2-3 and V is TRBV24-1; TRBD1 might be the D (5 bases). This CDR3 is built from 14 residues. CDR1 and CDR2 from the germline V gene are KGHDR and SFDVKD. Trimming cost V 3 bases and J 3 bases, with 9 bases left between them. CDR3 bases: TGTGCCACCAGTGATCCAGGGATTACAGATACGCAGTATTTT. The encoded protein is CATSDPGITDTQYF.